This T cell receptor (beta chain) was captured in a study of blood T cells in healthy people across ages. A sample-barcoded 5' primer and a J-beta primer mix were used in a second PCR of about 7 to 12 cycles. TCRdb redid the calling of the 5' RACE reads with MiXCR, one entry per CDR3 protein. The table shows 1,300,000 or so distinct CDR3 sequences, with around 59% occurring only once. Per germline, CDR1 DFQATT and CDR2 SNEGSKA (reference sequence). The V and J ends lost 1 base and 3 bases, in that order; junction bases with no gene match: 3. The CDR3 is 14 residues long. The V call is TRBV20-1, the J call TRBJ2-7; TRBD2 agrees at 10 bases. The sample taken for sequencing was blood. The TCR was taken from a man younger than 30 in good health. CDR3 sequence (DNA): TGCAGTGCTAGAGCCCTAGCGGGAGTCTACGAGCAGTACTTC. It specifies CSARALAGVYEQYF.